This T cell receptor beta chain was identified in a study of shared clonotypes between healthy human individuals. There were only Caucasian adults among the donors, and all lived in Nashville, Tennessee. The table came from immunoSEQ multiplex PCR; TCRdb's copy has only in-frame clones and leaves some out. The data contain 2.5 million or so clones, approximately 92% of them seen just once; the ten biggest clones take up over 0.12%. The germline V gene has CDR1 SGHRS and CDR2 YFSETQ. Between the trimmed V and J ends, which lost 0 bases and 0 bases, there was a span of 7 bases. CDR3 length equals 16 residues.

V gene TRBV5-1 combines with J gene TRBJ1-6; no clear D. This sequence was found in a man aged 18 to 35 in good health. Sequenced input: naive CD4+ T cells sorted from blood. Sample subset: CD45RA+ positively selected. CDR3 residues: CASSLEMSSYNSPLHF. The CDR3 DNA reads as TGCGCCAGCAGCTTGGAGATGAGCTCCTATAATTCACCCCTCCACTTT. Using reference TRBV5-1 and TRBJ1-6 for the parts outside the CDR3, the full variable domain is KAGVTQTPRYLIKTRGQQVTLSCSPISGHRSVSWYQQTPGQGLQFLFEYFSETQRNKGNFPGRFSGRQFSNSRSEMNVSTLELGDSALYLCASSLEMSSYNSPLHFGNGTRLTVT.